This TCR beta chain is from a study of blood T cell repertoires in COVID-19. Trimming cost V 2 bases and J 0 bases, with 11 bases left between them. Germline V lookup: CDR1 MNHEY, CDR2 SMNVEV (reference sequence). The CDR3 contains 16 residues. TCRdb's copy holds only in-frame clones and misses some; the assay was immunoSEQ multiplex PCR. This table has nearly 200,000 clones, around 81% appearing once. The chain recombines TRBV27 with TRBJ2-1; no reliable D call. The sequence came from a man aged 60 to 69 with COVID-19, enrolled during active disease. Sequenced: peripheral blood. The CDR3 DNA is TGTGCCAGCAGTTTAACCTATCGGAGCTCCTACAATGAGCAGTTCTTC. This codes for CASSLTYRSSYNEQFF.